A selection of T cell receptor beta chains follows, all from one sample in a study of blood T cell repertoires in COVID-19. The repertoire was sequenced with immunoSEQ multiplex PCR; TCRdb's copy has only in-frame clones and lacks some. Among under 90,000 clones listed, about 80% were seen once. What was sequenced was peripheral blood. Receptors were obtained from a man over 45 with active or convalescent COVID-19. Each CDR3 is given with its conserved first and last residue. D genes are given only for firm matches. Where a row states a size, it is once, few, many or the class of an expanded clone; other rows omit it.

abundance	j_gene	d_gene	v_gene	CDR3aa	CDR3nt
NA	TRBJ2-2	TRBD1	TRBV7-8	CASRPTGDTGELFF	TGTGCCAGCAGACCGACAGGGGACACCGGGGAGCTGTTTTTT
NA	TRBJ2-5	TRBD2	TRBV19	CASSQHTPRGLAAFQETQYF	TGTGCCAGTAGCCAACATACTCCCCGAGGGCTAGCGGCTTTCCAAGAGACCCAGTACTTC
few	TRBJ1-6	TRBD1	TRBV7-8	CASSDGQGFSPLHF	TGTGCCAGCAGCGATGGACAGGGCTTCTCACCCCTCCACTTT
NA	TRBJ1-1	NA	TRBV11-2	CASSLTVNTEAFF	TGTGCCAGCAGCTTGACTGTGAACACTGAAGCTTTCTTT
few	TRBJ2-3	TRBD2	TRBV19	CAASGGAPDTQYF	TGTGCCGCTAGCGGGGGGGCCCCAGATACGCAGTATTTT
NA	TRBJ2-1	NA	TRBV11-2	CASAPQTLSNEQFF	TGTGCCAGCGCGCCTCAAACCCTGAGCAATGAGCAGTTCTTC
NA	TRBJ2-3	NA	TRBV11-3	CASSLVGFARDLGGTDTQYF	TGTGCCAGCAGCTTAGTAGGGTTCGCTCGGGACTTGGGGGGTACAGATACGCAGTATTTT
NA	TRBJ2-7	NA	TRBV6-5	CASSYSGRGPYEQYF	TGTGCCAGCAGTTACTCCGGCAGGGGCCCTTACGAGCAGTACTTC
once	TRBJ1-2	NA	TRBV14	CASSQLGGGYTF	TGTGCCAGCAGCCAGTTGGGGGGTGGCTACACCTTC
few	TRBJ1-6	NA	TRBV4-2	CASSQDRVGNSPLHF	TGTGCCAGCAGCCAAGACAGGGTCGGGAATTCACCCCTCCACTTT
NA	TRBJ2-5	TRBD1	TRBV5-4	CASGVGTATRTQYF	TGTGCCAGCGGGGTTGGGACAGCCACGAGGACCCAGTACTTC